The rows below give T cell receptor beta chains drawn from one sample of a study of T cell responses to AZD1222 COVID-19 vaccine. Assay used: immunoSEQ multiplex PCR; TCRdb lists only in-frame clones, some missing. The sample has some 130,000 clones, 90% to 95% seen once; the top ten hold 6.5% to 8%. The sequencing here drew on peripheral blood, taken 28 days after the second AZD1222 dose. These receptors all come from an adult who received the AZD1222 COVID-19 vaccine. Each CDR3 is given with its conserved first and last residue.

j_call v_call cdr3_aa
TRBJ2-7 TRBV4-1 CASSQADRTYEQYF
TRBJ2-7 TRBV2 CASSSLEGQSVQYF
TRBJ1-6 TRBV28 CASRITGQGVFVSPLHF
TRBJ2-1 TRBV19 CASSSYNEQFF
TRBJ2-1 TRBV9 CASSVSEPGNEQFF
TRBJ2-1 TRBV28 CASSLGILRASGGNNEQFF
TRBJ2-5 TRBV12-3/TRBV12-4 CASSLRRDCHF
TRBJ2-4 TRBV18 CASSPPGLKNIQYF
TRBJ2-1 TRBV7-2 CASSFTAPDLEQFF
TRBJ1-1 TRBV5-6 CASSLRRLNTEAFF
TRBJ2-7 TRBV2 CASTSQGQGTEQYF
TRBJ2-2 TRBV30 CAWDSGTGELFF